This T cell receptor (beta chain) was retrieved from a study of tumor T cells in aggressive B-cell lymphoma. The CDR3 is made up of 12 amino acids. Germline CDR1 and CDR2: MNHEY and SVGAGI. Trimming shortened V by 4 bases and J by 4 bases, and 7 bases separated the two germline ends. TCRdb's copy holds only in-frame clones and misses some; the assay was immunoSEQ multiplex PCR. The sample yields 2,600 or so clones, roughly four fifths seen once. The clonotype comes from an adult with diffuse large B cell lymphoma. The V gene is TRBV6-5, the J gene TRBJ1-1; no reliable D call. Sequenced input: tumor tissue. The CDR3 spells CASSSGFTEAFF. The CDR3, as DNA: TGTGCCAGCAGTTCGGGGTTCACTGAAGCTTTCTTT.